Shown below are 25 T cell receptor beta chains from a single sample sequenced in a study of cytomegalovirus exposure and HLA in healthy donors (dated by TCRdb to 2016 to 2017). To prepare the library, the immunoSEQ multiplex PCR assay was applied. For the multiplex PCR, a mixture combining 60 forward primers for TCR Vbeta segments and 13 reverse primers for TCR Jbeta segments was used. The table comes from immuneACCESS by way of TCRdb, which keeps in-frame sequences with V and J called. Part of the clones is missing from these tables; in studies checked, under half for an unresolved V gene and the rest for unknown reasons. Across this sample there are approximately 71,000 clones, with approximately 79% seen only once. The ten largest clones capture around 10% of the sample. The sample was PBMCs. These receptors were collected from a woman aged 40 to 49 in good health and CMV-seropositive.

This chain joins TRBV6-5 and TRBJ1-3, with D possibly being TRBD1 (6 bases). The V end lost 4 bases, the J end lost 0 bases, and 10 bases lay between the germline ends. The CDR3 consists of 15 residues. From germline, CDR1 is MNHEY and CDR2 SVGAGI. CDR3 DNA: TGTGCCAGCAGTTTTCAGGGGATCTCTGGAAACACCATATATTTT. The encoded protein is CASSFQGISGNTIYF.

This chain joins TRBV11-2 and TRBJ2-5, with D possibly matching TRBD2 (5 bases). Germline V lookup: CDR1 SGHAT, CDR2 FQNNGV. V was trimmed by 1 base and J by 1 base, leaving 13 bases between them. The CDR3 length is 16 residues. The CDR3 sequence is CASSLGGSSSQETQYF. In DNA form, the CDR3 reads TGTGCCAGCAGCTTAGGAGGGAGTAGTTCCCAAGAGACCCAGTACTTC.

The chain links TRBV28 to TRBJ1-5; the match to TRBD1 covers 8 bases. The V gene end was trimmed by 3 bases and the J gene end by 5 bases; junction bases not matched to a gene: 3. The CDR3 runs to 14 residues. The germline V gene encodes CDR1 MDHEN and CDR2 SYDVKM. Here the CDR3 DNA reads TGTGCCAGCAGTTTTGGACAGGGACATCAGCCCCAGCATTTT. Translated, it gives CASSFGQGHQPQHF.

This clone has a handful of counts. The chain is built from TRBV5-6 and TRBJ1-5; D is ambiguous. The CDR3 runs to 13 residues. Deletions cut 0 bases from V and 7 bases from J, with 8 bases between. Germline CDR1 reads SGHDT; CDR2 reads YYEEEE. Here the CDR3 DNA reads TGTGCCAGCAGCTTGGGCGGTGCCCAGCCCCAGCATTTT. This codes for CASSLGGAQPQHF.

This clone occurred a few times. V and J are TRBV5-8 and TRBJ2-3; D is unresolved. CDR1 and CDR2 from the germline V gene are SGHTS and YDEGEE. V was cut by 4 bases and J by 6 bases, with 9 bases left in between. The CDR3 is made up of 12 amino acids. CDR3 sequence: CASSTARDTQYF. The CDR3 region has the DNA TGTGCCAGCAGCACGGCGCGGGATACGCAGTATTTT.

The CDR3 is CASSIQGWLDTQYF. CDR3 DNA: TGTGCCAGCAGCATCCAGGGATGGCTAGATACGCAGTATTTT. The chain combines TRBV9 with TRBJ2-3, with D perhaps matching TRBD1 (5 bases). Germline-derived CDR1 and CDR2 are SGDLS and YYNGEE. CDR3 length: 14 amino acids. The ends were cut back, 4 bases at V and 5 bases at J, with 14 bases in the middle.

The chain employs TRBV19 and TRBJ1-2; 7 bases align to TRBD1. Trimming at V came to 6 bases and at J to 6 bases, leaving 7 bases not matched to a gene. The length of the CDR3 is 13 residues. Germline V gene lookup returns CDR1 LNHDA and CDR2 SQIVND (reference sequence). The CDR3 DNA reads TGTGCCAGTAGGAGACAGGGAGTCGATGGCTACACCTTC. The encoded protein is CASRRQGVDGYTF.

The CDR3 coding sequence is TGTGCCATCAGAACTAGCGGGGGGCCCACCGGGGAGCTGTTTTTT. Its protein is CAIRTSGGPTGELFF. This chain uses TRBV10-3 with TRBJ2-2, with 12 bases fitting TRBD2. In germline, CDR1 is ENHRY, CDR2 SYGVKD. The J segment lost 4 bases and the V segment lost 6 bases, leaving 3 bases of the junction unmatched. The CDR3 has 15 amino acids.

The chain recombines TRBV2 with TRBJ1-1; no definite D call. Trimming pared 7 bases from V and 0 bases from J, leaving 3 bases between. The CDR3 length is 11 residues. Germline CDR1 is SNHLY and CDR2 is FYNNEI. CDR3: CASKLNTEAFF. As DNA, the CDR3 is TGTGCCAGCAAGCTGAACACTGAAGCTTTCTTT.

J is TRBJ1-1 and V is TRBV11-1, with 8 bases matching TRBD1. Germline V CDR1 and CDR2: SGHAT, FQDESV (reference sequence). The CDR3 consists of 14 residues. The J segment lost 0 bases and the V segment lost 5 bases, leaving 2 bases of the junction unmatched. CDR3 in amino acids: CASSRDRMNTEAFF. The CDR3 DNA is TGTGCCAGCAGCCGGGACAGGATGAACACTGAAGCTTTCTTT.

This clone was picked up one time. The chain is built from TRBV7-8 and TRBJ1-5; D perhaps matches TRBD1 (6 bases). Trimming shortened V by 2 bases and J by 5 bases, and 10 bases separated the two germline ends. CDR3 length equals 14 residues. Germline V gives CDR1 SGHVS, CDR2 FQNEAQ. CDR3 loop: CASSLSGVYQPQHF. The CDR3 nucleotides read TGTGCCAGCAGCTTATCAGGGGTTTATCAGCCCCAGCATTTT.

V usage is TRBV28 and J usage is TRBJ2-6; D not certain. Germline V gene data show CDR1 as MDHEN and CDR2 as SYDVKM. The CDR3 runs to 12 residues. V lost 4 bases and J 8 bases, leaving 6 bases between the germline ends. The CDR3 DNA is TGTGCCAGCAGTTCTATGACCAACGTCCTGACTTTC. Translation gives CASSSMTNVLTF. Together with reference TRBV28 and TRBJ2-6, the CDR3 gives the full variable domain: DVKVTQSSRYLVKRTGEKVFLECVQDMDHENMFWYRQDPGLGLRLIYFSYDVKMKEKGDIPEGYSVSREKKERFSLILESASTNQTSMYLCASSSMTNVLTFGAGSRLTVL.

This clone was seen only a few times. The V call is TRBV7-9, the J call TRBJ2-1; D is undetermined. Germline CDR1 SEHNR, CDR2 FQNEAQ (reference sequence). V gave up 1 base and J gave up 0 bases, with 13 bases separating them. This CDR3 is built from 17 residues. Here the CDR3 reads CASSLVVSTDSYNEQFF. The CDR3, as DNA: TGTGCCAGCAGCTTAGTGGTTTCTACAGACTCCTACAATGAGCAGTTCTTC.

This chain joins TRBV7-3 and TRBJ2-5; D call uncertain. The tail of the sequence fits TRBJ2-7 better, so the J call may be wrong. The germline V gene encodes CDR1 SGHTA and CDR2 FQGTGA. There are 14 residues in the CDR3. CDR3 coding DNA: TGTGCCAGCAGCCACCAGGATGGCGCCTACGAGCAGTACTTC. Its protein is CASSHQDGAYEQYF.

This chain connects TRBV5-6 to TRBJ1-2; tentatively, D is TRBD1 (5 bases). V was shortened by 3 bases and J by 0 bases, with 9 bases between the two germline ends. The CDR3 length is 14 residues. The germline gives CDR1 SGHDT, CDR2 YYEEEE. CDR3 region: CASSSKGPNYGYTF. In DNA, the CDR3 is TGTGCCAGCAGCTCGAAGGGGCCTAACTATGGCTACACCTTC.

The genes are TRBV11-2 and TRBJ1-1; D is unresolved. This CDR3 comprises 14 residues. Germline CDR1 SGHAT, CDR2 FQNNGV. Deletions cut 4 bases from V and 2 bases from J, with 11 bases between. The CDR3 loop reads CASSSTTLNTEAFF. CDR3 sequence (DNA): TGTGCCAGCAGCTCGACGACTTTAAACACTGAAGCTTTCTTT.

This clone was seen a single time. The chain employs TRBV19 and TRBJ2-6, with D unclear. Germline values: CDR1 LNHDA, CDR2 SQIVND (reference sequence). V lost 10 bases to trimming and J lost 3 bases, with 7 bases between them. This CDR3 has 12 residues. The chain's CDR3 is CATSLGANVLTF. CDR3 in DNA: TGTGCCACCTCCCTTGGGGCCAACGTCCTGACTTTC.

The chain recombines TRBV27 with TRBJ2-7; possible D gene TRBD1, 6 bases. The CDR3 is made up of 15 amino acids. Germline-derived CDR1 and CDR2 are MNHEY and SMNVEV (reference sequence). Deletions cut 6 bases from V and 0 bases from J, with 15 bases between. The CDR3 coding sequence is TGTGCCAGCAGAACTGACAGGACCATCTCCTACGAGCAGTACTTC. Protein sequence: CASRTDRTISYEQYF.

The chain has TRBV11-3 and TRBJ1-1; D remains unclear. With 2 bases removed from V and 1 base from J, the gap between germline ends came to 14 bases. The CDR3 has 16 amino acids. Germline V gives CDR1 SGHNT, CDR2 YENEEA. Written as DNA, the CDR3 is TGTGCCAGCAGCTTACTCCCGGGAGGAAGGAACACTGAAGCTTTCTTT. It specifies CASSLLPGGRNTEAFF. Full variable domain (remainder filled in from reference TRBV11-3 and TRBJ1-1): EAGVVQSPRYKIIEKKQPVAFWCNPISGHNTLYWYLQNLGQGPELLIRYENEEAVDDSQLPKDRFSAERLKGVDSTLKIQPAELGDSAVYLCASSLLPGGRNTEAFFGQGTRLTVV.

The chain links TRBV5-1 to TRBJ2-7; 8 bases are a match to TRBD1. The V and J ends lost 7 bases and 1 base, in that order; junction bases with no gene match: 10. CDR1 and CDR2 (germline): SGHRS, YFSETQ. The CDR3 is 15 residues long. CDR3: CASRTGQGQSYEQYF. DNA for the CDR3: TGCGCCAGCCGAACCGGACAGGGACAATCCTACGAGCAGTACTTC.

The chain links TRBV7-8 to TRBJ2-5, with TRBD2 matching 8 bases. V was clipped by 2 bases and J by 5 bases; unmatched bases: 7. This CDR3 spans 15 amino acids. CDR1 and CDR2 (germline): SGHVS, FQNEAQ. DNA of the CDR3: TGTGCCAGCAGCTTAATCGCGGGGGGAGGGGAGACCCAGTACTTC. Translation: CASSLIAGGGETQYF.

The gene calls are TRBV7-9 and TRBJ2-7; 12 positions agree with TRBD2. The V and J ends lost 5 bases and 4 bases, in that order; junction bases with no gene match: 6. The germline V gene has CDR1 SEHNR and CDR2 FQNEAQ (reference sequence). This CDR3 is built from 15 residues. The CDR3, as DNA: TGTGCCAGCAGCCCTAGCGGGGGGGACTTTTACGAGCAGTACTTC. Its translation is CASSPSGGDFYEQYF.

This clone was counted once. The chain carries TRBV4-2 and TRBJ2-7; D is uncertain. Trimming took 1 base from V and 6 from J, leaving 10 bases between them. This CDR3 comprises 13 residues. The germline CDR1 and CDR2 sequences are LGHNA and YNFKEQ. CDR3 region: CASSQASGGEQYF. CDR3 nucleotide sequence: TGTGCCAGCAGCCAAGCGTCCGGCGGCGAGCAGTACTTC.

The rearrangement links TRBV4-1 to TRBJ1-2; perhaps TRBD1 as D (5 bases). CDR1 is MGHRA, CDR2 YSYEKL, per germline. Trimming pared 1 base from V and 4 bases from J, leaving 7 bases between. This CDR3 region has 13 residues. CDR3 protein: CASSQGGFYGYTF. In nucleotides, the CDR3 is TGCGCCAGCAGCCAAGGGGGCTTCTATGGCTACACCTTC.

This chain uses TRBV4-1 with TRBJ1-1; TRBD1 matches 12 bases. The CDR3 loop spans 19 amino acids. The germline V gene encodes CDR1 MGHRA and CDR2 YSYEKL. The J segment lost 5 bases and the V segment lost 1 base, leaving 14 bases of the junction unmatched. CDR3 residues: CASSQGLWGTGGLRTEAFF. DNA for the CDR3: TGCGCCAGCAGCCAAGGTTTGTGGGGGACAGGGGGCTTGCGAACTGAAGCTTTCTTT.